This T cell receptor (beta chain) was captured by sequencing in a study of shared T cell receptors in the human thymus. The repertoire was sequenced with immunoSEQ multiplex PCR; TCRdb's copy has only in-frame clones and lacks some. The sample includes some 700,000 clones, 70% to 90% seen only once; the top ten take about 0.011%. This CDR3 has 13 residues. The germline V and J ends were trimmed by 4 bases and 2 bases, with 8 bases remaining between them. Germline V gene lookup returns CDR1 MNHEY and CDR2 SVGAGI. The data were also submitted as part of a second study, on human thymus T cells. That investigation notes: Resections removed during corrective heart surgery provided the thymus tissue used. In unrelated individuals, thymic repertoires overlapped highly, according to related research.

Material for sequencing was thymocytes. This clonotype was sampled from a girl under three years old with a congenital heart defect. The chain employs TRBV6-5 and TRBJ1-2, with D possibly being TRBD1 (5 bases). The CDR3 coding sequence is TGTGCCAGCAGTTTCAGGGAAAACTATGGCTACACCTTC. Translating it yields CASSFRENYGYTF.